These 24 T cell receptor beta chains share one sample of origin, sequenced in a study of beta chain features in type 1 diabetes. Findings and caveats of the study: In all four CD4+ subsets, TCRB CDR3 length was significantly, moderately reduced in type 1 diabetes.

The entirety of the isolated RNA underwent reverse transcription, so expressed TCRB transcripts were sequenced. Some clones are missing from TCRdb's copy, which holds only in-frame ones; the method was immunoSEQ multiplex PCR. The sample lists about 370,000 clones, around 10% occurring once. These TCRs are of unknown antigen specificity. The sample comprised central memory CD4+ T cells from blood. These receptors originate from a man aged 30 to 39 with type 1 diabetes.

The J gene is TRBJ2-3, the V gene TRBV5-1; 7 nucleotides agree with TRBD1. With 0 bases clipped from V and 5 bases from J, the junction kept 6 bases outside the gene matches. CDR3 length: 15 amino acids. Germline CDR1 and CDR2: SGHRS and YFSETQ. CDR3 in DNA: TGCGCCAGCAGCTTGGAGGGGGCCCGGGGAGATACGCAGTATTTT. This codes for CASSLEGARGDTQYF.

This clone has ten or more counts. In DNA form, the CDR3 reads TGCGCCAGCAGCCAACGTACGGACAGATATCAGCCCCAGCATTTT. Encoded protein: CASSQRTDRYQPQHF. The chain joins TRBV4-1 to TRBJ1-5, with D possibly matching TRBD1 (6 bases). The germline gives CDR1 MGHRA, CDR2 YSYEKL. The CDR3 is 15 residues long. Trimming shortened V by 2 bases and J by 5 bases, and 13 bases separated the two germline ends.

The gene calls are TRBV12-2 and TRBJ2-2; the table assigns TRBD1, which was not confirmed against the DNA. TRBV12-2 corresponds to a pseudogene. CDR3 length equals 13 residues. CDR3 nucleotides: TGTGCAAGTCGCTCCGACATCACCGGGGAGCTGTTTTTT. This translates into CASRSDITGELFF.

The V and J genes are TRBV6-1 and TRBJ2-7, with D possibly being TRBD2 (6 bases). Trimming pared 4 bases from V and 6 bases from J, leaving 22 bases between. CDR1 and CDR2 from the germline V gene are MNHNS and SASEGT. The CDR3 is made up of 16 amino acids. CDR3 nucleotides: TGTGCCAGCAGTGGCTTAGCGGCGGGGCTGGTCGGCGAGCAGTACTTC. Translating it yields CASSGLAAGLVGEQYF.

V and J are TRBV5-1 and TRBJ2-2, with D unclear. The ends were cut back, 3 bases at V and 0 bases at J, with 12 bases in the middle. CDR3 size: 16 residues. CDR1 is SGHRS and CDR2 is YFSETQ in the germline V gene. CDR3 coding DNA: TGCGCCAGCAGCTCCTCGCGGCCACCGAACACCGGGGAGCTGTTTTTT. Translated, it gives CASSSSRPPNTGELFF.

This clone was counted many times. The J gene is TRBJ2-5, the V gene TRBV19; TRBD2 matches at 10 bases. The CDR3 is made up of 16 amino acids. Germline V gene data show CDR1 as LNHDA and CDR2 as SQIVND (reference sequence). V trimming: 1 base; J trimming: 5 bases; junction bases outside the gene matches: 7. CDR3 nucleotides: TGTGCCAGTAGTATAGGGTGGCTAGCGGGAGCGGAGACCCAGTACTTC. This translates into CASSIGWLAGAETQYF.

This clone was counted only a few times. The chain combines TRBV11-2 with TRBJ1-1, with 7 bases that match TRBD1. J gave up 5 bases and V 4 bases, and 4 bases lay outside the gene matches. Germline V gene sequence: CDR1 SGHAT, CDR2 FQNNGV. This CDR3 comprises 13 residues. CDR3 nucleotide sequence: TGTGCCAGCAGCTCGGACAGGCGAACTGAAGCTTTCTTT. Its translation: CASSSDRRTEAFF.

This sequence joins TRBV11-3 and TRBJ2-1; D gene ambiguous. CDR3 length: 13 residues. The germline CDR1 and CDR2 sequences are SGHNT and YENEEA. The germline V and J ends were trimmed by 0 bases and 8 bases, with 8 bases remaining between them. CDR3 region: CASSLETVDEQFF. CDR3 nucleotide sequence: TGTGCCAGCAGCTTAGAAACAGTGGATGAGCAGTTCTTC.

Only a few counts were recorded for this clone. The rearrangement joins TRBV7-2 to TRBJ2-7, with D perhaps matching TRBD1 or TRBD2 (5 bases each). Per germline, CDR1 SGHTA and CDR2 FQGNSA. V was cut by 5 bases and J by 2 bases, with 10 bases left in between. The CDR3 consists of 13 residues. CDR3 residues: CASSKRGPYEQYF. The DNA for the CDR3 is TGTGCCAGCAGCAAACGGGGACCCTACGAGCAGTACTTC. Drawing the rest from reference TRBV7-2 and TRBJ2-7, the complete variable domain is GAGVSQSPSNKVTEKGKDVELRCDPISGHTALYWYRQSLGQGLEFLIYFQGNSAPDKSGLPSDRFSAERTGGSVSTLTIQRTQQEDSAVYLCASSKRGPYEQYFGPGTRLTVT.

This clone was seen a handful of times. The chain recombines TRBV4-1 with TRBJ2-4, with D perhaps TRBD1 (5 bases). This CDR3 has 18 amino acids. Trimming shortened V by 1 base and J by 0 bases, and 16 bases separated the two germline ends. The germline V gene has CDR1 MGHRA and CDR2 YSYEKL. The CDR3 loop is CASSQVWTNRRAKNIQYF. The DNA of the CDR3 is TGCGCCAGCAGCCAAGTATGGACAAACCGAAGAGCCAAAAACATTCAGTACTTC.

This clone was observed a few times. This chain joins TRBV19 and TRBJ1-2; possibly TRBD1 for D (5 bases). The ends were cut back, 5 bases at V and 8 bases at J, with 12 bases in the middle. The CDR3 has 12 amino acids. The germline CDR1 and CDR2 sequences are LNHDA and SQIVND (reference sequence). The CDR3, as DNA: TGTGCCAGTAGTCCCGGGCACAGGGGCTACACCTTC. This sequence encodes CASSPGHRGYTF.

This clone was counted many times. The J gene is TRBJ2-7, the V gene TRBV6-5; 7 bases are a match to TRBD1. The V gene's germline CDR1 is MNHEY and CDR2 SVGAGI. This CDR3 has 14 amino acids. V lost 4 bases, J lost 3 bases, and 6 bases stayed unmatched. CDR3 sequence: CASSSRDRDYEQYF. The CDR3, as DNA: TGTGCCAGCAGTTCCCGGGACAGAGACTACGAGCAGTACTTC.

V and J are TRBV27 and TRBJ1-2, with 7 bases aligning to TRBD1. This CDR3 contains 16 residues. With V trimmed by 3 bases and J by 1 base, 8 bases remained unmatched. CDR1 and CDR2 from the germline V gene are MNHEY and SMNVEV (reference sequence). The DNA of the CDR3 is TGTGCCAGCAGTTTCCTGGACAGGAGGGATAACTATGGCTACACCTTC. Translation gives CASSFLDRRDNYGYTF.

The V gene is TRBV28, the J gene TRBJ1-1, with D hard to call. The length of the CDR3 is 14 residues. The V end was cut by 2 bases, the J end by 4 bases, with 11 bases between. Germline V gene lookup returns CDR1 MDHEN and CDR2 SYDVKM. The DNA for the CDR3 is TGTGCCAGCAGTTTAGGGCTGGTGGGCACTGAAGCTTTCTTT. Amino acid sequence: CASSLGLVGTEAFF.

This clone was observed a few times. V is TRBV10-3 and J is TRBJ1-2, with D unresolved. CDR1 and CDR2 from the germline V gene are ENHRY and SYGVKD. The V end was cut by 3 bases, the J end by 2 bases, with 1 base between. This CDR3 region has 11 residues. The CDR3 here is CAISDNYGYTF. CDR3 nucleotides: TGTGCCATCAGTGACAACTATGGCTACACCTTC.

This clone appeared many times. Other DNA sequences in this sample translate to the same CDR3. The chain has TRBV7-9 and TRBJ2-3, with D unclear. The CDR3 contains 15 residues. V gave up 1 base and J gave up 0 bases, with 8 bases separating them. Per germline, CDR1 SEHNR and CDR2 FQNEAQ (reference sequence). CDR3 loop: CASSLGSLSTDTQYF. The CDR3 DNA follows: TGTGCCAGCAGCTTAGGGTCGCTAAGCACAGATACGCAGTATTTT.

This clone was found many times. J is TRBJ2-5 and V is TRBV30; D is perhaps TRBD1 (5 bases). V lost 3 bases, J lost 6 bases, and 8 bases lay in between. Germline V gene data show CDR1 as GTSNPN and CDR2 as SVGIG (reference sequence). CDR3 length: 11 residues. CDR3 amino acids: CAWSQGKTQYF. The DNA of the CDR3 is TGTGCCTGGAGCCAGGGCAAGACCCAGTACTTC.

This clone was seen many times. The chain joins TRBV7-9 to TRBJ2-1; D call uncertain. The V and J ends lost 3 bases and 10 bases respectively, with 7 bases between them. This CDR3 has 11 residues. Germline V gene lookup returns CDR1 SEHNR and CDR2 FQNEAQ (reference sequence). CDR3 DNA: TGTGCCAGCAGCTTTATCGGGGAGCAGTTCTTC. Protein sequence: CASSFIGEQFF.

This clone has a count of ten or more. CDR3 sequence reads: CASSSPRGTDGYTF. Written as DNA, the CDR3 is TGTGCCAGCAGTTCCCCCAGAGGGACAGATGGCTACACCTTC. The chain uses TRBV27 and TRBJ1-2, with 7 bases aligning to TRBD1. Germline lookup yields CDR1 MNHEY and CDR2 SMNVEV (reference sequence). The CDR3 consists of 14 residues. The ends lost 4 bases at V and 6 bases at J; junction bases unmatched: 8.

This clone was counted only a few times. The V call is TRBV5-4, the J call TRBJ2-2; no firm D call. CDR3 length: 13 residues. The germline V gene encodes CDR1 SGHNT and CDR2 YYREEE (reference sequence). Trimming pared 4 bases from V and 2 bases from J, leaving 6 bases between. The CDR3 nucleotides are TGTGCCAGCAGCCGAGAAAACACCGGGGAGCTGTTTTTT. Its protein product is CASSRENTGELFF.

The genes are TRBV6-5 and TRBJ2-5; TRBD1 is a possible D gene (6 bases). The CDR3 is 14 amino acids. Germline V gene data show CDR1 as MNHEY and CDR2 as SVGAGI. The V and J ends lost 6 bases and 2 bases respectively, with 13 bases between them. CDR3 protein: CASRPPGAQETQYF. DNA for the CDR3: TGTGCCAGCAGGCCCCCAGGGGCTCAAGAGACCCAGTACTTC.

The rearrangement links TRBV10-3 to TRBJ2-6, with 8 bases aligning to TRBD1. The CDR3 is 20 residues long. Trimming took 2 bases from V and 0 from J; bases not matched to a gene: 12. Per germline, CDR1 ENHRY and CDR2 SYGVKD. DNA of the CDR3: TGTGCCATCAGTGAGCTAGGACAGGGTATTTTGTCCTCTGGGGCCAACGTCCTGACTTTC. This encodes CAISELGQGILSSGANVLTF.

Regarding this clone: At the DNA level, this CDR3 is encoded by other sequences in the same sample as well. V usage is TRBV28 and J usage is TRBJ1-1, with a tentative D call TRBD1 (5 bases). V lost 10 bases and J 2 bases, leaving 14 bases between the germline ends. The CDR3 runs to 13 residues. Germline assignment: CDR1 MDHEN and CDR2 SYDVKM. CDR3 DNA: TGTGCCACTTGGGGGTTACTAAACACTGAAGCTTTCTTT. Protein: CATWGLLNTEAFF.

CDR3 in amino acids: CSVVPGRTTDTQYF. Written as DNA, the CDR3 is TGCAGCGTTGTACCGGGACGGACCACAGATACGCAGTATTTT. The rearrangement joins TRBV29-1 to TRBJ2-3, with D perhaps matching TRBD1 or TRBD2 (5 bases each). Germline loops: CDR1 SQVTM, CDR2 ANQGSEA. This CDR3 region has 14 residues. The germline V and J ends were trimmed by 4 bases and 2 bases, with 13 bases remaining between them.